This TCR beta chain appears in the sequencing data of a study of blood T cell repertoires in COVID-19. Study summary: Sources were T cells, B-cell-depleted T cells, or PBMCs; the material itself was cDNA or gDNA.

Germline V gene lookup returns CDR1 LNHDA and CDR2 SQIVND (reference sequence). The CDR3 length is 14 residues. V was shortened by 7 bases and J by 6 bases, with 18 bases between the two germline ends. The repertoire was sequenced with immunoSEQ multiplex PCR; TCRdb's copy has only in-frame clones and lacks some. The sample yields roughly 100,000 clones, about 90% seen once. This sequence was found in a man aged 50 to 60 with acute or convalescent COVID-19. This chain uses TRBV19 with TRBJ1-2, with D hard to call. The material sequenced was peripheral blood. The CDR3 reads CASMNLAKANGYTF. As DNA, the CDR3 is TGTGCCAGTATGAATCTGGCGAAAGCGAATGGCTACACCTTC.